These T cell receptor beta chains were read from a single sample in a study of human T cells and chemical hapten exposure. Each CDR3 protein gets one entry after TCRdb re-called the RACE reads with MiXCR. The sample includes around 160,000 distinct CDR3 sequences, about 14% of them seen just once. Specimen: whole blood, collected in connection with sensitization to the hapten diphenylcyclopropenone (DPC). The receptors derive from a woman aged 25 to 39 with alopecia areata. Some clones in this sample may be carry-over from other donors' samples. Both conserved end residues are part of each CDR3.

v_call: TRBV5-1
j_call: TRBJ2-7
cdr3_aa: CASSAGTGLAYEQYF

v_call: TRBV7-2
j_call: TRBJ2-3
cdr3_aa: CASSLGLRDTQYF

v_call: TRBV29-1
j_call: TRBJ1-2
cdr3_aa: CSVLNGVYGYTF

v_call: TRBV4-1
j_call: TRBJ2-1
cdr3_aa: CASSLTGPNTHNEQFF

v_call: TRBV6-2/TRBV6-3
j_call: TRBJ1-1
cdr3_aa: CASSFWFGEAFF

v_call: TRBV29-1
j_call: TRBJ2-2
cdr3_aa: CSVERQPNTGELFF

v_call: TRBV7-2
j_call: TRBJ2-2
cdr3_aa: CASSPTATGELFF

v_call: TRBV29-1
j_call: TRBJ2-7
cdr3_aa: CSVTPGQGSYEQYF

v_call: TRBV6-1
j_call: TRBJ2-7
cdr3_aa: CASSEPREEYF

v_call: TRBV14
j_call: TRBJ2-3
cdr3_aa: CASSQDRGSHTDTQYF

v_call: TRBV15
j_call: TRBJ2-5
cdr3_aa: CATSKSKGAETQYF

v_call: TRBV29-1
j_call: TRBJ1-4
cdr3_aa: CSVGGTDVNEKLFF

v_call: TRBV24-1
j_call: TRBJ2-3
cdr3_aa: CATSVSSGHGTQYF

v_call: TRBV5-1
j_call: TRBJ1-2
cdr3_aa: CASSLGVYGYTF

v_call: TRBV11-1
j_call: TRBJ2-6
cdr3_aa: CASAYSGANVLTF

v_call: TRBV4-3
j_call: TRBJ2-7
cdr3_aa: CASSQELGTGSYEQYF

v_call: TRBV7-6
j_call: TRBJ2-7
cdr3_aa: CASSLHGGEQYF

v_call: TRBV28
j_call: TRBJ2-3
cdr3_aa: CASSLMGLRTDTQYF

v_call: TRBV12-3/TRBV12-4
j_call: TRBJ1-5
cdr3_aa: CASSKDQGQPQHF

v_call: TRBV20-1
j_call: TRBJ2-3
cdr3_aa: CSAAGTSGRADTQYF

v_call: TRBV27
j_call: TRBJ1-5
cdr3_aa: CASSLKGPNSNQPQHF

v_call: TRBV20-1
j_call: TRBJ1-1
cdr3_aa: CSARRAVNTEAFF

v_call: TRBV20-1
j_call: TRBJ1-5
cdr3_aa: CSASSGESNQPQHF

v_call: TRBV25-1
j_call: TRBJ2-4
cdr3_aa: CASSARSGSRNIQYF

v_call: TRBV3-1
j_call: TRBJ1-2
cdr3_aa: CASSPGTGAYGYTF

v_call: TRBV7-9
j_call: TRBJ2-7
cdr3_aa: CASSLGPGLYYEQYF

v_call: TRBV7-2
j_call: TRBJ2-7
cdr3_aa: CASSQGLGGYEQYF

v_call: TRBV4-2
j_call: TRBJ2-3
cdr3_aa: CASSLGTSRERDTQYF

v_call: TRBV12-3/TRBV12-4
j_call: TRBJ2-1
cdr3_aa: CASNLGGGRGVEQFF

v_call: TRBV20-1
j_call: TRBJ2-7
cdr3_aa: CSADSNFAYEQYF

v_call: TRBV29-1
j_call: TRBJ2-3
cdr3_aa: CSVEDGTPADTQYF

v_call: TRBV6-1
j_call: TRBJ1-3
cdr3_aa: CATMRQFPGNTIYF

v_call: TRBV5-4
j_call: TRBJ2-7
cdr3_aa: CASSPGLAGDLSEQYF

v_call: TRBV20-1
j_call: TRBJ1-2
cdr3_aa: CSASEGQNYGYTF

v_call: TRBV3-1
j_call: TRBJ2-7
cdr3_aa: CASSQGVDEQYF

v_call: TRBV7-2
j_call: TRBJ1-5
cdr3_aa: CASSLFGQPQHF